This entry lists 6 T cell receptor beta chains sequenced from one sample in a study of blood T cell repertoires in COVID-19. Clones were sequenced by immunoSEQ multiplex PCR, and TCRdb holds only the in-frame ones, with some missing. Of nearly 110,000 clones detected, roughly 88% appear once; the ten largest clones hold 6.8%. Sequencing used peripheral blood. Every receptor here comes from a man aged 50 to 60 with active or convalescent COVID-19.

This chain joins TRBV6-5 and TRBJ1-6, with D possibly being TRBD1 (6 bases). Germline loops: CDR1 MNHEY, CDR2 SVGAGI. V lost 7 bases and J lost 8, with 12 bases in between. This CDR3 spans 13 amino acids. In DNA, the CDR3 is TGTGCCAGCACCGGGGGGCTTGATTCACCCCTCCACTTT. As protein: CASTGGLDSPLHF.

The CDR3 coding sequence is TGTGCCAGCAGCTTAGGGGGGGGGCTCCCCCTCCCTCGCGAGCAGTACTTC. Its protein is CASSLGGGLPLPREQYF. V usage is TRBV7-2 and J usage is TRBJ2-7, with a possible D match to TRBD2 (7 bases). The CDR3 is 17 residues long. V lost 1 base, J lost 6 bases, and 22 bases lay in between. Germline V gene sequence: CDR1 SGHTA, CDR2 FQGNSA.

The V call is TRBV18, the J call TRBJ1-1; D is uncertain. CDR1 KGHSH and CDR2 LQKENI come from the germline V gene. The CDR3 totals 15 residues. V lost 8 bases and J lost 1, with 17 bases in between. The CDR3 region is CASQPYREGNTEAFF. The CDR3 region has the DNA TGTGCCAGCCAACCGTATCGGGAGGGGAACACTGAAGCTTTCTTT.

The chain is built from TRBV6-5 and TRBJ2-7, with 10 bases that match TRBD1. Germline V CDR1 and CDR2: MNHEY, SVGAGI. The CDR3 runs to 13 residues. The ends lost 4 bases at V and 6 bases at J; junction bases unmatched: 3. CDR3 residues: CASSFRDRGEQYF. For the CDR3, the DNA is TGTGCCAGCAGTTTCCGGGACAGGGGCGAGCAGTACTTC.

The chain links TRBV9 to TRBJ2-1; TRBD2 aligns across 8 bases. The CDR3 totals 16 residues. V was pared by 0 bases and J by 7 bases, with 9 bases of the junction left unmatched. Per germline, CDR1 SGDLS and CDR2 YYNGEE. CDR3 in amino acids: CASSVGSSGRVNEQFF. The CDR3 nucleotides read TGTGCCAGCAGCGTAGGGTCCAGCGGGAGAGTAAATGAGCAGTTCTTC.

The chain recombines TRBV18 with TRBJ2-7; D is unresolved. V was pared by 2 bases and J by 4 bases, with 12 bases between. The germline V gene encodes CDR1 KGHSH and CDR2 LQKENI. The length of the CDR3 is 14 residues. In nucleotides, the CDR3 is TGTGCCAGCTCACCAGGAGAGTCGGATTACGAGCAGTACTTC. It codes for CASSPGESDYEQYF.